This T cell receptor beta chain was recorded in a study of technical replicates of blood from a handful of donors. Profiling relied on immunoSEQ multiplex PCR, and the TCRdb table lists in-frame clones only, not all of them. The sample carries over 60,000 clones, 93% recorded once. CDR3 length: 15 amino acids. The gene calls are TRBV21-1 and TRBJ2-7; the table's D call TRBD1 went unverified against the DNA. TRBV21-1 is a documented pseudogene. Sequencing input: T cells isolated from PBMCs. The source of this sequence is a human donor in good health. The CDR3 DNA follows: TGTGCCACTAATACCCGGGACAAGTCTACCTACGAGCAGTACTTC. Its translation: CATNTRDKSTYEQYF.